The sequence of this T cell receptor (beta chain) was determined in a study of identical twins. TCRdb ran MiXCR on the 5' RACE reads and lists one entry per CDR3 protein. The sample includes fewer than 450,000 distinct CDR3 sequences, approximately 10% of them seen just once. Germline values: CDR1 LGHDT, CDR2 YNNKEL (reference sequence). The germline V and J ends were trimmed by 6 bases and 1 base, with 9 bases remaining between them. The CDR3 covers 13 residues. This chain connects TRBV3-1 to TRBJ1-1; TRBD1 is a possible D gene (6 bases). Sequencing was performed on naive T cells sorted from blood. The sequence was collected from a woman aged 45-65 years in good health. In DNA, the CDR3 is TGTGCCAGCAGTACAGGGTCGAACACTGAAGCTTTCTTT. Its translation is CASSTGSNTEAFF.